This T cell receptor (beta chain) is from a study of T cells in Graves' hyperthyroidism and ophthalmopathy. Study conclusions and caveats: Ophthalmopathy was distinguished from stable hyperthyroidism by 13 V-J signatures.

In germline, CDR1 is DFQATT, CDR2 SNEGSKA (reference sequence). The length of the CDR3 is 16 residues. The V gene end was trimmed by 0 bases and the J gene end by 2 bases; junction bases not matched to a gene: 5. Concerning this clonotype itself: Its antigen is still unknown. This clone may be a read error of a much larger clone one base away.

Patients were excluded for uncontrolled infection, other autoimmune disease, pregnancy or lactation. RNA transcripts were the template for amplifying TCR beta CDR3 regions. TCR CDR3 underwent first-round RT-PCR with the HTBI primer set. Each CDR3 protein gets one entry after TCRdb re-called the multiplex PCR reads with MiXCR. The sample contains 500,000 to 800,000 distinct CDR3 sequences, about 14% of which appear only once. The gene calls are TRBV20-1 and TRBJ2-1, with 9 bases that match TRBD1. This clonotype was sampled from a woman between 50 and 59 years old with Graves' ophthalmopathy. The source material was blood. CDR3 in amino acids: CSARDLGQGTYNEQFF. CDR3 coding DNA: TGCAGTGCTAGAGATTTGGGACAGGGAACCTACAATGAGCAGTTCTTC.